This is a list of T cell receptor beta chains from one sample in a study of Ad26.COV2.S vaccination and SARS-CoV-2 variants. The method was immunoSEQ multiplex PCR; TCRdb's version includes in-frame clones alone and lacks a portion of them. The data contain over 400,000 clones, roughly 89% of them singletons. The sequencing here drew on peripheral blood, taken in a trial of Ad26.COV2.S vaccine versus placebo. The receptors derive from a person between 18 and 60 years old who received the Ad26.COV2.S COVID-19 vaccine or a placebo. The CDR3 runs from the conserved cysteine through the conserved F or W. A D gene is named only where the DNA matches it firmly.

j_call: TRBJ1-2
v_call: TRBV7-2
d_call: TRBD1
cdr3_length: 15
cdr3_aa: CASSSGPGQDYGYTF
cdr3_nt: TGTGCCAGCAGTTCGGGACCGGGACAGGATTATGGCTACACCTTC

j_call: TRBJ2-3
v_call: TRBV24-1
d_call: -
cdr3_length: 14
cdr3_aa: CATSGTGWSHTQYF
cdr3_nt: TGTGCCACCAGTGGAACAGGTTGGTCACATACGCAGTATTTT

j_call: TRBJ2-2
v_call: TRBV4-2
d_call: TRBD1
cdr3_length: 17
cdr3_aa: CASSQDWRTGTTGELFF
cdr3_nt: TGTGCCAGCAGCCAAGATTGGAGGACAGGGACCACCGGGGAGCTGTTTTTT

j_call: TRBJ2-7
v_call: TRBV27
d_call: TRBD1
cdr3_length: 16
cdr3_aa: CASSLGPGQGWYEQYF
cdr3_nt: TGTGCCAGCAGTTTGGGGCCGGGACAGGGGTGGTACGAGCAGTACTTC

j_call: TRBJ1-5
v_call: TRBV4-3
d_call: -
cdr3_length: 14
cdr3_aa: CASSQDTRNQPQHF
cdr3_nt: TGCGCCAGCAGCCAAGATACCAGAAATCAGCCCCAGCATTTT

j_call: TRBJ1-1
v_call: TRBV9
d_call: -
cdr3_length: 13
cdr3_aa: CASSVELVTEAFF
cdr3_nt: TGTGCCAGCAGCGTAGAATTGGTTACTGAAGCTTTCTTT

j_call: TRBJ2-1
v_call: TRBV4-2
d_call: TRBD2
cdr3_length: 15
cdr3_aa: CASSWTSGTENEQFF
cdr3_nt: TGTGCCAGCAGTTGGACTAGCGGGACCGAGAATGAGCAGTTCTTC

j_call: TRBJ1-1
v_call: TRBV18
d_call: -
cdr3_length: 13
cdr3_aa: CASSHQRNTEAFF
cdr3_nt: TGTGCCAGCTCACACCAGAGGAACACTGAAGCTTTCTTT

j_call: TRBJ1-6
v_call: TRBV12-3/TRBV12-4
d_call: -
cdr3_length: 12
cdr3_aa: CASRISNSPLHF
cdr3_nt: TGTGCCAGCAGAATTTCCAATTCACCCCTCCACTTT

j_call: TRBJ2-7
v_call: TRBV9
d_call: -
cdr3_length: 12
cdr3_aa: CASSLLAGEQYF
cdr3_nt: TGTGCCAGCAGCTTACTTGCCGGCGAGCAGTACTTC